The 27 T cell receptor beta chains below were found in one sample sequenced in a study of cytomegalovirus exposure and HLA in healthy donors. The PCR employed 60 Vbeta primers together with 13 Jbeta primers. Assay used: immunoSEQ multiplex PCR; TCRdb lists only in-frame clones, some missing. The sample table sets out more than 65,000 clones. Input material: PBMCs. These receptor sequences come from a man between 40 and 49 years old in good health and CMV-seronegative.

The rearrangement joins TRBV7-3 to TRBJ2-1; D uncertain. Germline values: CDR1 SGHTA, CDR2 FQGTGA. Trimming took off 1 base at V and 6 bases at J, with 16 bases between the two ends. This CDR3 region has 16 residues. For the CDR3, the DNA is TGTGCCAGCAGCTTAAGGCCTAGTCTCCTACCCAATGAGCAGTTCTTC. Its protein is CASSLRPSLLPNEQFF. Full variable domain (missing parts from reference TRBV7-3 and TRBJ2-1): GAGVSQTPSNKVTEKGKYVELRCDPISGHTALYWYRQSLGQGPEFLIYFQGTGAADDSGLPNDRFFAVRPEGSVSTLKIQRTERGDSAVYLCASSLRPSLLPNEQFFGPGTRLTVL.

The CDR3 bases are TGCAGCGTACAGGGTGTCGAGCAGTACTTC. Translated, it gives CSVQGVEQYF. This chain uses TRBV29-1 with TRBJ2-5, with TRBD1 as a possible D gene (6 bases). TRBJ2-7 matches the DNA end more closely, so the J call is doubtful. This CDR3 contains 10 residues. Germline loops: CDR1 SQVTM, CDR2 ANQGSEA.

The V call is TRBV6-5, the J call TRBJ2-2; the match to TRBD2 covers 9 bases. From germline, CDR1 is MNHEY and CDR2 SVGAGI. Unmatched junction bases numbered 7, after V lost 4 bases and J lost 4 bases. The CDR3 consists of 16 residues. The CDR3 sequence: CASSSPRGGLTGELFF. For the CDR3, the DNA is TGTGCCAGCAGTTCCCCGCGGGGGGGCCTCACCGGGGAGCTGTTTTTT.

The rearrangement links TRBV30 to TRBJ1-5, with 10 bases identical to TRBD1. The V gene's germline CDR1 is GTSNPN and CDR2 SVGIG (reference sequence). The CDR3 is 13 residues long. J lost 5 bases, V lost 5 bases, and 3 bases had no gene match. The CDR3 sequence is CAWATGGDQPQHF. Here the CDR3 DNA reads TGTGCCTGGGCGACAGGGGGCGATCAGCCCCAGCATTTT.

The chain employs TRBV10-2 and TRBJ1-3; TRBD1 matches at 11 bases. The CDR3 extends over 16 amino acids. The germline gives CDR1 WSHSY, CDR2 SAAADI. With V trimmed by 6 bases and J by 3 bases, 7 bases remained unmatched. For the CDR3, the DNA is TGCGCCAGCAGCGAGATGGGACAGGGGGTTGGAAACACCATATATTTT. Protein: CASSEMGQGVGNTIYF.

The rearrangement uses TRBV5-1 and TRBJ2-7; 7 nucleotides agree with TRBD1. Germline CDR1 SGHRS, CDR2 YFSETQ. V gave up 4 bases and J gave up 6 bases; unmatched junction bases: 10. This CDR3 spans 14 amino acids. For the CDR3, the DNA is TGCGCCAGCAGCCCTTTTCGGACAGGAGGCGAGCAGTACTTC. It specifies CASSPFRTGGEQYF.

V gene TRBV13 combines with J gene TRBJ1-6; 7 bases align to TRBD1. The CDR3 covers 16 residues. In germline, CDR1 is PRHDT, CDR2 FYEKMQ (reference sequence). With 5 bases clipped from V and 0 bases from J, the junction kept 4 bases outside the gene matches. The CDR3 loop is CASSGQVGSYNSPLHF. DNA for the CDR3: TGTGCCAGCAGCGGACAGGTGGGCTCCTATAATTCACCCCTCCACTTT.

The J gene is TRBJ2-6, the V gene TRBV5-1; D gene uncertain. CDR3 length: 11 amino acids. V lost 4 bases, J lost 12 bases, and 8 bases lay in between. Germline values: CDR1 SGHRS, CDR2 YFSETQ. CDR3 nucleotide sequence: TGCGCCAGCAGCCTAGACTCCGTCCTGACTTTC. Its protein is CASSLDSVLTF.

The V gene is TRBV6-1, the J gene TRBJ2-1, with 9 positions matching TRBD1. V shed 2 bases, J shed 6 bases, and the junction held 5 bases outside the gene matches. CDR1 is MNHNS and CDR2 is SASEGT in the germline V gene. This CDR3 is 15 amino acids long. CDR3 protein: CASSERRTGANEQFF. CDR3 DNA sequence: TGTGCCAGCAGTGAACGTAGGACAGGGGCCAATGAGCAGTTCTTC.

This sequence joins TRBV5-1 and TRBJ1-5; D gene ambiguous. The germline CDR1 and CDR2 sequences are SGHRS and YFSETQ. The V and J ends lost 0 bases and 4 bases respectively, with 11 bases between them. The CDR3 length is 15 residues. The DNA for the CDR3 is TGCGCCAGCAGCTTGGAGCCCGTAGCAAATCAGCCCCAGCATTTT. Its protein product is CASSLEPVANQPQHF.

The chain recombines TRBV5-6 with TRBJ1-1, with unresolved D. Trimming left V 4 bases short and J 9 bases short, with 13 bases between. This CDR3 has 12 residues. CDR1 is SGHDT, CDR2 YYEEEE, per germline. In DNA form, the CDR3 reads TGTGCCAGCAGCAGTAGGAGCTTAAAAGCTTTCTTT. Its protein product is CASSSRSLKAFF.

The rearrangement uses TRBV20-1 and TRBJ2-1, with D hard to call. This CDR3 has 11 amino acids. Germline loops: CDR1 DFQATT, CDR2 SNEGSKA (reference sequence). V shed 0 bases and J shed 12 bases, with 9 bases lying between them. CDR3 amino acids: CSARDQVGQFF. The CDR3 bases are TGCAGTGCTAGAGATCAGGTCGGGCAGTTCTTC.

The chain has TRBV4-1 and TRBJ2-2; D possibly corresponds to TRBD2 (7 bases). The CDR3 contains 17 residues. With 0 bases removed from V and 3 bases from J, the gap between germline ends came to 14 bases. Per germline, CDR1 MGHRA and CDR2 YSYEKL. CDR3 loop: CASSQDLGGRDTGELFF. The CDR3 coding sequence is TGCGCCAGCAGCCAAGATCTAGGGGGGAGGGACACCGGGGAGCTGTTTTTT.

This chain connects TRBV11-3 to TRBJ1-1; D is uncertain. The V gene's germline CDR1 is SGHNT and CDR2 YENEEA. The CDR3 contains 12 residues. V was shortened by 1 base and J by 6 bases, with 6 bases between the two germline ends. CDR3: CASSLAGAEAFF. The CDR3, as DNA: TGTGCCAGCAGCTTAGCGGGAGCTGAAGCTTTCTTT.

The chain couples TRBV5-1 to TRBJ1-2; TRBD1 matches 7 bases. Losses at the gene ends were 1 base for V and 6 bases for J; bases not matched to a gene: 6. The CDR3 loop spans 14 amino acids. Germline CDR1 reads SGHRS; CDR2 reads YFSETQ. The DNA of the CDR3 is TGCGCCAGCAGCTTGCGGCGACAGGGCGATGGCTACACCTTC. Protein sequence: CASSLRRQGDGYTF.

The chain has TRBV30 and TRBJ1-6; maybe TRBD1 (5 bases). The CDR3 is 15 amino acids. Germline V CDR1 and CDR2: GTSNPN, SVGIG (reference sequence). V dropped 3 bases and J dropped 3 bases, with 12 bases sitting between them. As DNA, the CDR3 is TGTGCCTGGAGAGTAGACAGCCTCTATAATTCACCCCTCCACTTT. It is translated as CAWRVDSLYNSPLHF.

This rearrangement joins TRBV29-1 to TRBJ1-2; D is undetermined. With 7 bases removed from V and 7 bases from J, the gap between germline ends came to 22 bases. CDR1 SQVTM and CDR2 ANQGSEA come from the germline V gene. The CDR3 totals 14 residues. In DNA form, the CDR3 reads TGCAGCGCCCGAGCGCAAGAGAGGGAAGGTGGCTACACCTTC. It translates to CSARAQEREGGYTF.

The rearrangement links TRBV30 to TRBJ1-1; 8 bases agree with TRBD1. CDR1 and CDR2 (germline): GTSNPN, SVGIG (reference sequence). V gave up 8 bases and J gave up 1 base; unmatched junction bases: 3. The CDR3 is 12 residues long. The CDR3 spells CAKDRENTEAFF. The DNA for the CDR3 is TGTGCCAAGGACAGGGAGAACACTGAAGCTTTCTTT.

For the CDR3, the DNA is TGTGCCAGCAGCCGCACCGGGACAGGTTACGAGCAGTACTTC. Encoded protein: CASSRTGTGYEQYF. The J gene is TRBJ2-7, the V gene TRBV6-6; 8 bases are a match to TRBD1. The CDR3 is made up of 14 amino acids. The trim removed 6 bases at V and 4 bases at J, leaving 8 bases unmatched. Germline V gene lookup returns CDR1 MNHNY and CDR2 SVGAGI (reference sequence).

The chain uses TRBV7-9 and TRBJ2-7, with 9 bases lining up with TRBD1. Per the germline V gene, CDR1 is SEHNR and CDR2 is FQNEAQ (reference sequence). The CDR3 loop spans 15 amino acids. V trimming: 0 bases; J trimming: 4 bases; junction bases outside the gene matches: 4. The CDR3 spells CASSLAQGQGYEQYF. The CDR3, as DNA: TGTGCCAGCAGCTTAGCCCAAGGACAGGGGTACGAGCAGTACTTC.

The CDR3: CASNPQGAGFYGYTF. In nucleotides, the CDR3 is TGTGCCAGCAACCCACAGGGGGCGGGGTTCTATGGCTACACCTTC. The chain carries TRBV2 and TRBJ1-2, with TRBD1 identical over 9 bases. Looked up from germline, CDR1 is SNHLY and CDR2 is FYNNEI. This CDR3 is built from 15 residues. V shed 7 bases, J shed 4 bases, and the junction held 10 bases outside the gene matches. Drawing the rest from reference TRBV2 and TRBJ1-2, the complete variable domain is EPEVTQTPSHQVTQMGQEVILRCVPISNHLYFYWYRQILGQKVEFLVSFYNNEISEKSEIFDDQFSVERPDGSNFTLKIRSTKLEDSAMYFCASNPQGAGFYGYTFGSGTRLTVV.

CDR3 protein: CASRETGTTNTEAFF. The CDR3 nucleotides read TGTGCCAGCAGGGAAACCGGGACAACTAACACTGAAGCTTTCTTT. This chain links TRBV6-6 with TRBJ1-1; maybe TRBD1 (6 bases). This CDR3 is 15 amino acids long. Trimming shortened V by 6 bases and J by 2 bases, and 16 bases separated the two germline ends. Germline CDR1 is MNHNY and CDR2 is SVGAGI (reference sequence).

The rearrangement joins TRBV6-1 to TRBJ1-4; D perhaps matches TRBD1 (6 bases). V dropped 1 base and J dropped 6 bases, with 12 bases sitting between them. The CDR3 consists of 15 residues. The germline gives CDR1 MNHNS, CDR2 SASEGT. CDR3 DNA sequence: TGTGCCAGCAGTGAAGGGGGACAATACTATGAAAAACTGTTTTTT. This translates into CASSEGGQYYEKLFF.

The rearrangement joins TRBV18 to TRBJ1-6, with 8 bases fitting TRBD1. Germline-derived CDR1 and CDR2 are KGHSH and LQKENI. This CDR3 is built from 16 residues. The ends lost 6 bases at V and 9 bases at J; junction bases unmatched: 13. The CDR3 spells CASSQPTPTGGSPLHF. CDR3 DNA sequence: TGTGCCAGCTCCCAACCCACTCCTACAGGGGGTTCACCCCTCCACTTT.

The chain recombines TRBV10-3 with TRBJ2-7; the D gene is possibly TRBD1 (5 bases). Germline assignment: CDR1 ENHRY and CDR2 SYGVKD. V was trimmed by 0 bases and J by 6 bases, leaving 9 bases between them. The CDR3 runs to 13 residues. The CDR3: CAISESGVVEQYF. The CDR3 nucleotides are TGTGCCATCAGTGAGTCAGGGGTAGTCGAGCAGTACTTC.

The J gene is TRBJ2-3, the V gene TRBV14, with 8 bases aligning to TRBD2. Germline V gene sequence: CDR1 SGHDN, CDR2 FVKESK. With V trimmed by 0 bases and J by 6 bases, 8 bases remained unmatched. There are 16 residues in the CDR3. The CDR3 DNA reads as TGTGCCAGCAGCCAAGAAGGACTAGCCGACATTGATACGCAGTATTTT. This gives the protein CASSQEGLADIDTQYF.

Regarding this clone: The same CDR3 also results from other DNA sequences found in this sample. V usage is TRBV28 and J usage is TRBJ1-2; D perhaps matches TRBD1 (5 bases). The germline CDR1 and CDR2 sequences are MDHEN and SYDVKM. The CDR3 is 13 residues long. V dropped 3 bases and J dropped 4 bases, with 9 bases sitting between them. This CDR3 is CASSLGRGYGYTF. For the CDR3, the DNA is TGTGCCAGCAGTTTGGGGAGGGGCTATGGCTACACCTTC.